One and the same sample provided the 26 T cell receptor beta chains below, sequenced in a study of blood T cell repertoires in COVID-19. Method: immunoSEQ multiplex PCR; TCRdb's copy keeps in-frame clones and lacks some. The sample shows approximately 150,000 clones, 65% to 85% of them seen only once. The sample was peripheral blood. The receptors were gathered from a woman of 80 years or more with acute or convalescent COVID-19.

DNA for the CDR3: TGTGCCAGCAATGGGGTCGGGCAGGGGGCCGATACGCAGTATTTT. Its protein is CASNGVGQGADTQYF. The rearrangement links TRBV2 to TRBJ2-3; TRBD1 agrees at 8 bases. CDR1 is SNHLY, CDR2 FYNNEI, per germline. The CDR3 covers 15 residues. Trimming removed 7 bases from V and 6 bases from J; junction bases left unmatched: 12.

The gene calls are TRBV19 and TRBJ1-5, with 8 bases identical to TRBD1. Looked up from germline, CDR1 is LNHDA and CDR2 is SQIVND (reference sequence). With V trimmed by 6 bases and J by 2 bases, 12 bases remained unmatched. CDR3 length: 17 amino acids. CDR3 amino acids: CASRITARGLGNQPQHF. The CDR3 coding sequence is TGTGCCAGTAGAATAACCGCCAGGGGGCTAGGCAATCAGCCCCAGCATTTT.

This clone came up once. The chain combines TRBV30 with TRBJ1-1; 9 nucleotides align to TRBD1. Germline CDR1 and CDR2: GTSNPN and SVGIG (reference sequence). The V gene end was trimmed by 3 bases and the J gene end by 5 bases; junction bases not matched to a gene: 4. The CDR3 runs to 13 residues. The CDR3 loop reads CAWSRTGVTEAFF. The CDR3 region has the DNA TGTGCCTGGAGCCGGACAGGGGTGACTGAAGCTTTCTTT.

The genes are TRBV29-1 and TRBJ2-7; the D gene is possibly TRBD2 (6 bases). Looked up from germline, CDR1 is SQVTM and CDR2 is ANQGSEA. The CDR3 loop spans 16 amino acids. V was trimmed by 3 bases and J by 2 bases, leaving 20 bases between them. DNA for the CDR3: TGCAGCGTTGAGGGCGATATCGGGGGAAGGACCTACGAGCAGTACTTC. Protein sequence: CSVEGDIGGRTYEQYF.

The rearrangement uses TRBV7-2 and TRBJ2-2; TRBD2 might be the D (5 bases). Looked up from germline, CDR1 is SGHTA and CDR2 is FQGNSA. V dropped 3 bases and J dropped 4 bases, with 21 bases sitting between them. The CDR3 runs to 18 residues. The CDR3 DNA follows: TGTGCCAGCAGCTTGTTCTTTCGGGGTACCAGCGGCACCGGGGAGCTGTTTTTT. Its protein product is CASSLFFRGTSGTGELFF.

This rearrangement joins TRBV19 to TRBJ1-5; D is perhaps TRBD1 (6 bases). The V gene lost 7 bases and the J gene lost 1 base, with 20 bases spanning the gap. Germline CDR1 LNHDA, CDR2 SQIVND (reference sequence). This CDR3 comprises 17 residues. The CDR3 loop reads CASTLRGAGMSNQPQHF. The CDR3 bases are TGTGCCAGTACCCTCAGGGGAGCAGGGATGAGCAATCAGCCCCAGCATTTT.

V gene TRBV5-8 combines with J gene TRBJ1-6; perhaps TRBD1 as D (6 bases). The CDR3 runs to 15 residues. Trimming stripped 2 bases from V and 9 bases from J, with 15 bases between. Per the germline V gene, CDR1 is SGHTS and CDR2 is YDEGEE. CDR3 nucleotides: TGTGCCAGCAGCTTAGAACAGGGAGGGGGTTCACCCCTCCACTTT. Translated: CASSLEQGGGSPLHF.

The chain recombines TRBV7-9 with TRBJ1-4; D remains ambiguous. Between the trimmed V and J ends, which lost 1 base and 7 bases, there was a span of 13 bases. Germline loops: CDR1 SEHNR, CDR2 FQNEAQ (reference sequence). The CDR3 loop spans 15 amino acids. The CDR3 here is CASSLGMRSSEKLFF. Written as DNA, the CDR3 is TGTGCCAGCAGCTTAGGAATGAGGTCGAGTGAAAAACTGTTTTTT.

V usage is TRBV2 and J usage is TRBJ1-1; tentative D call: TRBD1 (6 bases). The germline gives CDR1 SNHLY, CDR2 FYNNEI. The CDR3 has 14 amino acids. V gave up 7 bases and J gave up 5 bases, with 17 bases separating them. DNA for the CDR3: TGTGCCAGCACCCAAATACAAGGGGGTACTGAAGCTTTCTTT. Residues: CASTQIQGGTEAFF.

The chain is built from TRBV5-1 and TRBJ2-1, with D possibly being TRBD2 (5 bases). The CDR3 spans 13 residues. V was shortened by 4 bases and J by 6 bases, with 11 bases between the two germline ends. CDR1 is SGHRS and CDR2 is YFSETQ in the germline V gene. The DNA of the CDR3 is TGCGCCAGCAGCGGAGGCCAAGCCAATGAGCAGTTCTTC. Translated: CASSGGQANEQFF.

V and J are TRBV19 and TRBJ2-1, with 8 bases fitting TRBD2. V shed 3 bases, J shed 4 bases, and the junction held 5 bases outside the gene matches. CDR1 is LNHDA and CDR2 is SQIVND in the germline V gene (reference sequence). The CDR3 spans 15 residues. Written as DNA, the CDR3 is TGTGCCAGTAGTATTGGAGCGGGGGCGTACAATGAGCAGTTCTTC. The encoded protein is CASSIGAGAYNEQFF.

This clone has more than one count but fewer than ten. V and J are TRBV7-9 and TRBJ2-7; possible D gene TRBD2, 6 bases. V was shortened by 7 bases and J by 2 bases, with 18 bases between the two germline ends. The CDR3 contains 15 residues. CDR1 SEHNR and CDR2 FQNEAQ come from the germline V gene (reference sequence). The DNA of the CDR3 is TGTGCCAGCAACTCAAAGGAGGGAAAGACCTACGAGCAGTACTTC. Its protein product is CASNSKEGKTYEQYF.

The chain links TRBV6-5 to TRBJ1-2, with TRBD1 identical over 7 bases. The germline V gene has CDR1 MNHEY and CDR2 SVGAGI. Trimming cost V 2 bases and J 2 bases; bases outside gene matches: 2. The CDR3 sequence is 14 residues long. The CDR3 coding sequence is TGTGCCAGCAGTTACGAGGGGGCGAACTATGGCTACACCTTC. Translating it yields CASSYEGANYGYTF.

A word on this clone: The sample holds other DNA sequences that translate to the same CDR3. V usage is TRBV19 and J usage is TRBJ2-7; 12 positions match TRBD1. The junction had 5 bases not matched to a gene; V was cut back by 5 bases and J by 0 bases. Germline V gene sequence: CDR1 LNHDA, CDR2 SQIVND (reference sequence). The CDR3 consists of 16 residues. The CDR3 loop is CASSPRGQGASYEQYF. The CDR3 DNA is TGTGCCAGTAGTCCTCGGGGACAGGGGGCCTCCTACGAGCAGTACTTC.

V is TRBV12-3 or TRBV12-4 and J is TRBJ2-2; D is ambiguous. The V end was cut by 6 bases, the J end by 4 bases, with 9 bases between. CDR3 length equals 13 residues. The chain's CDR3 is CASSPTFTGELFF. CDR3 coding DNA: TGTGCCAGCAGCCCTACCTTCACCGGGGAGCTGTTTTTT.

The CDR3 region is CASRKLGSEAQYF. CDR3 bases: TGTGCCAGCAGGAAGTTGGGGTCGGAGGCCCAGTACTTC. The gene calls are TRBV27 and TRBJ2-5, with D tentatively TRBD2 (5 bases). CDR1 and CDR2 (germline): MNHEY, SMNVEV (reference sequence). The CDR3 has 13 residues. V shed 6 bases and J shed 9 bases, with 17 bases lying between them.

This clone appeared a single time. The J gene is TRBJ2-7, the V gene TRBV19, with TRBD2 as a possible D gene (6 bases). Germline V lookup: CDR1 LNHDA, CDR2 SQIVND (reference sequence). V lost 6 bases and J 0 bases, leaving 12 bases between the germline ends. This CDR3 has 14 residues. The CDR3 bases are TGTGCCAGTAGAAGGCGGGACGGCTCCTACGAGCAGTACTTC. Protein product: CASRRRDGSYEQYF.

The chain recombines TRBV4-1 with TRBJ1-1, with 11 bases lining up with TRBD1. With V trimmed by 0 bases and J by 8 bases, 8 bases remained unmatched. Germline V gene lookup returns CDR1 MGHRA and CDR2 YSYEKL. The CDR3 loop spans 16 amino acids. CDR3 sequence reads: CASSQDRTGGRSEAFF. The CDR3 nucleotides read TGCGCCAGCAGCCAAGATCGGACAGGGGGCCGGTCGGAAGCTTTCTTT.

The gene calls are TRBV5-6 and TRBJ2-6, with 8 bases identical to TRBD1. Germline V lookup: CDR1 SGHDT, CDR2 YYEEEE. V gave up 4 bases and J gave up 3 bases; unmatched junction bases: 6. This CDR3 is built from 16 residues. The CDR3 nucleotides are TGTGCCAGCAGCCCGGACAGGGTGGTTGGGGCCAACGTCCTGACTTTC. It translates to CASSPDRVVGANVLTF.

This chain joins TRBV6-5 and TRBJ2-3; D might be TRBD1 (6 bases). The length of the CDR3 is 15 residues. CDR1 MNHEY and CDR2 SVGAGI come from the germline V gene. Trimming shortened V by 2 bases and J by 6 bases, and 15 bases separated the two germline ends. The CDR3, as DNA: TGTGCCAGCAGTTACACAGGGACATCGGCGGATACGCAGTATTTT. Translating it yields CASSYTGTSADTQYF.

The rearrangement links TRBV19 to TRBJ1-1; no firm D call. CDR1 is LNHDA, CDR2 SQIVND, per germline (reference sequence). V was trimmed by 5 bases and J by 1 base, leaving 14 bases between them. The CDR3 is 15 residues long. The CDR3 reads CASSSFFSGNTEAFF. CDR3 bases: TGTGCCAGTAGTTCTTTTTTTTCAGGGAACACTGAAGCTTTCTTT.

This clone turned up a few times. V and J are TRBV30 and TRBJ2-7; 11 nucleotides match TRBD1. The germline V gene has CDR1 GTSNPN and CDR2 SVGIG (reference sequence). V dropped 2 bases and J dropped 0; count of bases not matched to a gene: 9. The CDR3 runs to 17 residues. CDR3 bases: TGTGCCTGGAGTCCGGGACAGGGGGTCCCAGGCTCCTACGAGCAGTACTTC. Its protein product is CAWSPGQGVPGSYEQYF.

CDR3 DNA sequence: TGTGCCAGCAGCCAGGCATCTCATAACTATGGCTACACCTTC. Amino acid sequence: CASSQASHNYGYTF. V is TRBV3-1 (or the pseudogene TRBV3-2) and J is TRBJ1-2; the D is unclear. This CDR3 spans 14 amino acids. Germline values: CDR1 LGHDT, CDR2 YNNKEL (reference sequence). The V and J ends lost 3 bases and 1 base respectively, with 9 bases between them.

The V and J genes are TRBV6-5 and TRBJ1-2; a weak D match, TRBD1 (6 bases). The V gene's germline CDR1 is MNHEY and CDR2 SVGAGI. The CDR3 loop spans 16 amino acids. V shed 0 bases and J shed 2 bases, with 13 bases lying between them. DNA for the CDR3: TGTGCCAGCAGTTACTCGCCGCAAGGGGGAAACTATGGCTACACCTTC. Translated, it gives CASSYSPQGGNYGYTF.

This clone was seen only a few times. This chain uses TRBV27 with TRBJ1-2; perhaps TRBD1 as D (6 bases). Per germline, CDR1 MNHEY and CDR2 SMNVEV (reference sequence). The germline V and J ends were trimmed by 0 bases and 5 bases, with 13 bases remaining between them. The CDR3 contains 15 residues. CDR3 nucleotides: TGTGCCAGCAGTTTATCGGACAGCGGACGGTATGGCTACACCTTC. Translation gives CASSLSDSGRYGYTF.

The rearrangement uses TRBV20-1 and TRBJ1-2; possibly TRBD1 for D (5 bases). Germline V gene sequence: CDR1 DFQATT, CDR2 SNEGSKA (reference sequence). The CDR3 sequence is 14 residues long. V was cut by 3 bases and J by 6 bases, with 17 bases left in between. CDR3 region: CSASPQKGRHGYTF. As DNA, the CDR3 is TGCAGTGCTAGTCCACAAAAGGGGAGGCATGGCTACACCTTC.